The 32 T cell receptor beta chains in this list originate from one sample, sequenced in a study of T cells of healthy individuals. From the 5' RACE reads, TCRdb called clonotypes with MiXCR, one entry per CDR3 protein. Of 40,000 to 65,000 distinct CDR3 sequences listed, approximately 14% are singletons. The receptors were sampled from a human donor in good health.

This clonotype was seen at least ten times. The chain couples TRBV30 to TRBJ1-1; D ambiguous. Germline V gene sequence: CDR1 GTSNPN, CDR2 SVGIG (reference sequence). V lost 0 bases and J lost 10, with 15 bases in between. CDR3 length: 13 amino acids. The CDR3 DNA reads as TGTGCCTGGAGTGTACTAAATGAAGCGGGAGCTTTCTTT. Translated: CAWSVLNEAGAFF.

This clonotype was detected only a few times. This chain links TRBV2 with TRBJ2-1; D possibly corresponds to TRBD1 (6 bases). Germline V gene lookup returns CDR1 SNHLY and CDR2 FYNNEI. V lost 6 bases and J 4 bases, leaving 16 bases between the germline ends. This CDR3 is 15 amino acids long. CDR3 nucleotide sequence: TGTGCCAGCAGACAGGGTTCTGGGAGATACAATGAGCAGTTCTTC. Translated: CASRQGSGRYNEQFF.

The CDR3 sequence is CATSRDGYEQYF. As DNA, the CDR3 is TGTGCCACCAGCCGGGACGGCTACGAGCAGTACTTC. V gene TRBV24-1 combines with J gene TRBJ2-7; either TRBD1 or TRBD2 may fit D (5 bases each). V dropped 7 bases and J dropped 3 bases, with 9 bases sitting between them. The CDR3 loop spans 12 amino acids. Germline loops: CDR1 KGHDR, CDR2 SFDVKD.

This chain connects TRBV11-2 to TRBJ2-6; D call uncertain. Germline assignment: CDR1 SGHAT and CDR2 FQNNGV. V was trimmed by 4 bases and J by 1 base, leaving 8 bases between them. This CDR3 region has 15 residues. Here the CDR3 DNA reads TGTGCCAGCAGCTGGCGGAGTTCTGGGGCCAACGTCCTGACTTTC. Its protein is CASSWRSSGANVLTF.

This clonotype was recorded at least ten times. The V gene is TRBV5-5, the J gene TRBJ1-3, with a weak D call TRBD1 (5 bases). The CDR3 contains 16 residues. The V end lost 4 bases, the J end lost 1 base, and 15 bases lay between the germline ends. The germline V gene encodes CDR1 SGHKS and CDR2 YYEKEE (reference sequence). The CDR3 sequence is CASSHGHRLSGNTIYF. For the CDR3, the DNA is TGTGCCAGCAGCCACGGACACCGTCTTTCTGGAAACACCATATATTTT. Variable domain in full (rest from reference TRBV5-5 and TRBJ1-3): DAGVTQSPTHLIKTRGQQVTLRCSPISGHKSVSWYQQVLGQGPQFIFQYYEKEERGRGNFPDRFSARQFPNYSSELNVNALLLGDSALYLCASSHGHRLSGNTIYFGEGSWLTVV.

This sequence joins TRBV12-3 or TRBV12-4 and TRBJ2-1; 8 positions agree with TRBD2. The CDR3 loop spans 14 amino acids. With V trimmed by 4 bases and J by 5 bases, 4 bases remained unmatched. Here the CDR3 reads CASSSGGLDNEQFF. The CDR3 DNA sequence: TGTGCCAGCAGTTCGGGGGGGCTCGACAATGAGCAGTTCTTC.

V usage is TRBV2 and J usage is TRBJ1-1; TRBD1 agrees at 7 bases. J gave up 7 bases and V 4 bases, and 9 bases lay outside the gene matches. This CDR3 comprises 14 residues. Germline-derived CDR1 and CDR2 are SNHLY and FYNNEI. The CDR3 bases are TGTGCCAGCAGTGGAGGCAGGGGGAAGGTTGAAGCTTTCTTT. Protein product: CASSGGRGKVEAFF.

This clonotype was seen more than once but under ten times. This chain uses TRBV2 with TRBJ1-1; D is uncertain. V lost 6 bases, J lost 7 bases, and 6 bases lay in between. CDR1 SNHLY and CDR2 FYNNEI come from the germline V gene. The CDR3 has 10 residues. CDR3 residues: CASRGYEAFF. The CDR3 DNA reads TGTGCCAGCAGGGGCTATGAAGCTTTCTTT.

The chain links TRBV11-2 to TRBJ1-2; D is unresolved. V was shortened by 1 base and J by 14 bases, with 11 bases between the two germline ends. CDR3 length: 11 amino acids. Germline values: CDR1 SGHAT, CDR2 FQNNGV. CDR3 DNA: TGTGCCAGCAGCTTAGGACGGGGAAGGACCTTC. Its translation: CASSLGRGRTF.

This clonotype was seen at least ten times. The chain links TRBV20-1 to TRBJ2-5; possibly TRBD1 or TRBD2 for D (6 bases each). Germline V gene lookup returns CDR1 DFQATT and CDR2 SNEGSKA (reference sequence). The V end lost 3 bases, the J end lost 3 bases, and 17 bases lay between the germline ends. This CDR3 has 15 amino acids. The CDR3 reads CSARSHGGGKETQYF. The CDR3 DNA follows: TGCAGTGCTAGGTCCCATGGAGGGGGTAAAGAGACCCAGTACTTC.

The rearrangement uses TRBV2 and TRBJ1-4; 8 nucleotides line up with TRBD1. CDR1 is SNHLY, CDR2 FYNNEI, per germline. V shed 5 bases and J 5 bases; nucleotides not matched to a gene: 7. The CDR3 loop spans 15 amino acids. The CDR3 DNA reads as TGTGCCAGCAGTCCTGATGGGACAGGCAATGAAAAACTGTTTTTT. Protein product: CASSPDGTGNEKLFF.

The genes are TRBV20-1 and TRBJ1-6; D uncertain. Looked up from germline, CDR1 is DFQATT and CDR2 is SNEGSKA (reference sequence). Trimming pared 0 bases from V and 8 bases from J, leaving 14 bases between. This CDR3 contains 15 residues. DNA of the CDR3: TGCAGTGCTAGAGAGGATGGGAATTTATATTCACCCCTCCACTTT. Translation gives CSAREDGNLYSPLHF.

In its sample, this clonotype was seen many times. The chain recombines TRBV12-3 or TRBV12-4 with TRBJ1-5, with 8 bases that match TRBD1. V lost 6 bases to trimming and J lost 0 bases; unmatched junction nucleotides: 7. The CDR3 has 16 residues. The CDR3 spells CASRPDRGFSNQPQHF. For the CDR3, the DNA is TGTGCCAGCAGGCCAGACAGGGGCTTTAGCAATCAGCCCCAGCATTTT.

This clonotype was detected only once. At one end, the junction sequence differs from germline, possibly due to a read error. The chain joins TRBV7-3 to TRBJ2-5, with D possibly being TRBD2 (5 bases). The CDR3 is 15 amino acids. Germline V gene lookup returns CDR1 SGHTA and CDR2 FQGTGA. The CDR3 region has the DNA TGTGCCAACAGCTTCACGGGGTCAATCCAAGAGACCCAGTACTTC. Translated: CANSFTGSIQETQYF.

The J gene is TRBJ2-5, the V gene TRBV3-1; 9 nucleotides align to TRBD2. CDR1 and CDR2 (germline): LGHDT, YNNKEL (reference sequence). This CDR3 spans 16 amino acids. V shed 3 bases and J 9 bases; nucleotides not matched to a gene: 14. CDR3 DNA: TGTGCCAGCAGCCAGGGCGCGGGAGGGGTTTTAGGCGCCCAGTACTTC. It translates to CASSQGAGGVLGAQYF.

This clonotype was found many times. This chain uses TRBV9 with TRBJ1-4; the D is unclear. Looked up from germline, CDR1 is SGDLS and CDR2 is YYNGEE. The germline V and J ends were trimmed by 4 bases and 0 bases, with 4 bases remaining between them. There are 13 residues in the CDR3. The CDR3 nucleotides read TGTGCCAGCAGCCTGGCAACTAATGAAAAACTGTTTTTT. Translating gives CASSLATNEKLFF.

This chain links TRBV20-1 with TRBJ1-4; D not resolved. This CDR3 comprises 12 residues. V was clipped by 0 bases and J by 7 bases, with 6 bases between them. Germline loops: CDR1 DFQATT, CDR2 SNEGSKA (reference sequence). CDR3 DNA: TGCAGTGCTAGAGATCTTGGTGAAAAACTGTTTTTT. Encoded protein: CSARDLGEKLFF.

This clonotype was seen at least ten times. In DNA, the CDR3 is TGCAGTGCTGGGCCCGGTGCCTACAATGAGCAGTTCTTC. Translated, it gives CSAGPGAYNEQFF. This chain connects TRBV20-1 to TRBJ2-1; no clear D. CDR1 is DFQATT, CDR2 SNEGSKA, per germline (reference sequence). V dropped 5 bases and J dropped 2 bases, with 10 bases sitting between them. This CDR3 comprises 13 residues.

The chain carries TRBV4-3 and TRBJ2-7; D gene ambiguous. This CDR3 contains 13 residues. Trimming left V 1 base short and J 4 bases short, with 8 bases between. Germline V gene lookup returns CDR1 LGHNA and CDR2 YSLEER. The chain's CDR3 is CASSQVPGYEQYF. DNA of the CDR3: TGCGCCAGCAGCCAAGTGCCCGGATACGAGCAGTACTTC.

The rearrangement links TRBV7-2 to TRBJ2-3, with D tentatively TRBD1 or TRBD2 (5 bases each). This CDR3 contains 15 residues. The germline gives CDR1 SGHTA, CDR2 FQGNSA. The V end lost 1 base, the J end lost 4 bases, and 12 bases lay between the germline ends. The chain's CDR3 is CASSLGRTSSDTQYF. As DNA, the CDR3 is TGTGCCAGCAGCTTAGGGAGGACATCCTCAGATACGCAGTATTTT.

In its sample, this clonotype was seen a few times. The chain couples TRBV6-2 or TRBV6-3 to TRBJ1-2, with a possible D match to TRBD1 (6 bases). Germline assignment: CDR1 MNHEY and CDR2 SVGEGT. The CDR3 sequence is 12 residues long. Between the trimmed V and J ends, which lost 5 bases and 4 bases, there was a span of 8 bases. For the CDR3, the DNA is TGTGCCAGCAGTACAGGGCCCTATGGCTACACCTTC. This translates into CASSTGPYGYTF.

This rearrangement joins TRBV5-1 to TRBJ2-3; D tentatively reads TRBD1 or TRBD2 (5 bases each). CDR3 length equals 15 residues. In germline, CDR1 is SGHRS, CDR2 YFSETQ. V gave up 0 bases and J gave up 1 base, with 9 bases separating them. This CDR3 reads CASSLEVGGTDTQYF. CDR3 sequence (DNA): TGCGCCAGCAGCTTGGAGGTGGGGGGCACAGATACGCAGTATTTT.

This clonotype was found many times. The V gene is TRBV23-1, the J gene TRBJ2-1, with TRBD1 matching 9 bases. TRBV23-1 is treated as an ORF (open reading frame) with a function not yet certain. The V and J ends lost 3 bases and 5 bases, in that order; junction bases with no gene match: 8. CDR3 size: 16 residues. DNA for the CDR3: TGCGCCAGCAGTCATTTCCGGGACAGGGTCGACAATGAGCAGTTCTTC. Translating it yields CASSHFRDRVDNEQFF.

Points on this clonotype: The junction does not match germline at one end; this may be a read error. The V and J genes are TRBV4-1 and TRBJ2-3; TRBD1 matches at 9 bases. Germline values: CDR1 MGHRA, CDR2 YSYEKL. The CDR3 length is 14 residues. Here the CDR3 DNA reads TGCGCCAGCAGCCAAGTTCGAACCGGGACAGGGATACATTTT. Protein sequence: CASSQVRTGTGIHF.

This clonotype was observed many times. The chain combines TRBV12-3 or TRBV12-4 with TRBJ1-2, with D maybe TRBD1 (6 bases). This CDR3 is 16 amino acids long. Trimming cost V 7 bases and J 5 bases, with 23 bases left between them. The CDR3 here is CASTTQLGGGGYGYTF. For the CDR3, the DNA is TGTGCCAGCACCACCCAACTGGGGGGAGGGGGGTATGGCTACACCTTC.

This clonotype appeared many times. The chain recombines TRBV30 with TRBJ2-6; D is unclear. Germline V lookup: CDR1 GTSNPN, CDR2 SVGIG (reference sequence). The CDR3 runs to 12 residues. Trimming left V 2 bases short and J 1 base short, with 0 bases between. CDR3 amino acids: CAWSSGANVLTF. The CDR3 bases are TGTGCCTGGAGTTCTGGGGCCAACGTCCTGACTTTC.

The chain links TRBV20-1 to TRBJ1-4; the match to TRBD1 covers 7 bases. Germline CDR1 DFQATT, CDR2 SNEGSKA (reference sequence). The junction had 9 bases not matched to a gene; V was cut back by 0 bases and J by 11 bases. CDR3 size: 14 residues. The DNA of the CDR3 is TGCAGTGCTAGAGATCCGGGACAGCTAGAGAAACTGTTTTTT. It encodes CSARDPGQLEKLFF.

This CDR3 is CSAQTGNNSPLHF. In DNA form, the CDR3 reads TGCAGTGCACAGACAGGGAATAATTCACCCCTCCACTTT. This rearrangement joins TRBV20-1 to TRBJ1-6; 7 bases agree with TRBD1. The CDR3 has 13 residues. CDR1 DFQATT and CDR2 SNEGSKA come from the germline V gene (reference sequence). V trimming: 6 bases; J trimming: 5 bases; junction bases outside the gene matches: 4.

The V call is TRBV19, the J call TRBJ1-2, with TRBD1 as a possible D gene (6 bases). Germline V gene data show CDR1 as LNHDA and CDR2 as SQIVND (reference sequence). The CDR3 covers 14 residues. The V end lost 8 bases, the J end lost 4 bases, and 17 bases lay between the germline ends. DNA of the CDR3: TGTGCCAGTGGCCGGGGGCAGGCAGGCTATGGCTACACCTTC. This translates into CASGRGQAGYGYTF.

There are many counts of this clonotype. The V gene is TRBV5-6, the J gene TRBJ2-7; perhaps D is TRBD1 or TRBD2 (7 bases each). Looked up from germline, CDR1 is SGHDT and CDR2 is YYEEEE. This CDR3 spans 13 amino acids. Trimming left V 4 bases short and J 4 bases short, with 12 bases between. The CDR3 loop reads CASSGRDRYEQYF. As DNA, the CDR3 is TGTGCCAGCAGCGGGAGGGACAGATACGAGCAGTACTTC.

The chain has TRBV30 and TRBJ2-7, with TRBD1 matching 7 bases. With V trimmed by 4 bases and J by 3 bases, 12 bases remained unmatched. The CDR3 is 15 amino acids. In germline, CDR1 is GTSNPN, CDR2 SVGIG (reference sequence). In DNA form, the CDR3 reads TGTGCCTGGATTCAATCGCCGGGACAGAGCTACGAGCAGTACTTC. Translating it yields CAWIQSPGQSYEQYF.

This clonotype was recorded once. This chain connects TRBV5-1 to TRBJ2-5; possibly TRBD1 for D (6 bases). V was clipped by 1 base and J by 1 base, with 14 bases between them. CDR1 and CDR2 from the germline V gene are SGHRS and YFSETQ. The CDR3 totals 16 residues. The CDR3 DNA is TGCGCCAGCAGCTTGTCCCCCACAGGGACCCAAGAGACCCAGTACTTC. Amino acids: CASSLSPTGTQETQYF.